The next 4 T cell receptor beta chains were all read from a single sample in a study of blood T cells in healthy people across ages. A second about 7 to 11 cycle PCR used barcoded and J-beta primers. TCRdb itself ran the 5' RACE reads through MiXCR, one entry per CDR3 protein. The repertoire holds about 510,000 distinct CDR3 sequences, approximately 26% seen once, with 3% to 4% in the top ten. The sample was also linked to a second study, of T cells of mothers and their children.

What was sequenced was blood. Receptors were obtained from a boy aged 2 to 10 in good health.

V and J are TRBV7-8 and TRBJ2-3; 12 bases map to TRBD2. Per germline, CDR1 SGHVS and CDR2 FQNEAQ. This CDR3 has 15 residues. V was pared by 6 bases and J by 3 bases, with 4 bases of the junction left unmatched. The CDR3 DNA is TGTGCCAGCAGATCCGGGACTAGCGGGACAGATACGCAGTATTTT. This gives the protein CASRSGTSGTDTQYF.

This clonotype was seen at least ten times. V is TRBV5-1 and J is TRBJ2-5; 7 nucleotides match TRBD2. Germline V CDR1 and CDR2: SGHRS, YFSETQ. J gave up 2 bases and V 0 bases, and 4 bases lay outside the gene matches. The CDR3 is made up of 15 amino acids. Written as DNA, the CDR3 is TGCGCCAGCAGCTTGGAGGCTAGCGGACAAGAGACCCAGTACTTC. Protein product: CASSLEASGQETQYF.

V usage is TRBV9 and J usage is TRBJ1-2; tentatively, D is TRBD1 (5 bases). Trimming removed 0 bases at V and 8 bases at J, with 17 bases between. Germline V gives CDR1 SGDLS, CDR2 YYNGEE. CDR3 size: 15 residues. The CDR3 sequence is CASSVDFGGFQGYTF. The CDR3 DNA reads TGTGCCAGCAGCGTAGACTTCGGGGGGTTCCAGGGCTACACCTTC.

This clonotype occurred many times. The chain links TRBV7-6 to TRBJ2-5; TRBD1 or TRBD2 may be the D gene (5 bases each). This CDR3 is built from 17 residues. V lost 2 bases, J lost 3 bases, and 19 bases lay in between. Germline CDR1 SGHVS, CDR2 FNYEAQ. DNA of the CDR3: TGTGCCAGCAGCTTATCGACTCATTGGGGGTTTGAAGAGACCCAGTACTTC. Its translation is CASSLSTHWGFEETQYF. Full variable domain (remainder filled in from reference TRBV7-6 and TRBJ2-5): GAGVSQSPRYKVTKRGQDVALRCDPISGHVSLYWYRQALGQGPEFLTYFNYEAQQDKSGLPNDRFSAERPEGSISTLTIQRTEQRDSAMYRCASSLSTHWGFEETQYFGPGTRLLVL.